What follows are 27 T cell receptor beta chains derived from one specimen sequenced in a study of cytomegalovirus exposure and HLA in healthy donors. In the PCR, 60 Vbeta and 13 Jbeta primers were used. The repertoire was sequenced with immunoSEQ multiplex PCR; TCRdb's copy has only in-frame clones and lacks some. This table has under 200,000 clones, about 77% appearing once. Sequenced material: PBMCs. The source is a man aged 55 to 70 in good health and CMV-seronegative.

The V and J genes are TRBV6-1 and TRBJ1-1, with a tentative D call TRBD1 (6 bases). V was shortened by 6 bases and J by 3 bases, with 11 bases between the two germline ends. Germline CDR1 is MNHNS and CDR2 is SASEGT. The CDR3 sequence is 13 residues long. DNA of the CDR3: TGTGCCAGCAGCCAGGGGTTATACACTGAAGCTTTCTTT. This gives the protein CASSQGLYTEAFF.

V gene TRBV5-6 combines with J gene TRBJ1-1; D might be TRBD1 (6 bases). V lost 2 bases and J 3 bases, leaving 14 bases between the germline ends. Per germline, CDR1 SGHDT and CDR2 YYEEEE. CDR3 length equals 15 residues. Written as DNA, the CDR3 is TGTGCCAGCAGCTTCAGGGGTCTAGGGCACACTGAAGCTTTCTTT. It specifies CASSFRGLGHTEAFF. Variable domain in full (rest from reference TRBV5-6 and TRBJ1-1): DAGVTQSPTHLIKTRGQQVTLRCSPKSGHDTVSWYQQALGQGPQFIFQYYEEEERQRGNFPDRFSGHQFPNYSSELNVNALLLGDSALYLCASSFRGLGHTEAFFGQGTRLTVV.

This rearrangement joins TRBV5-1 to TRBJ2-5, with 10 bases aligning to TRBD2. Trimming removed 0 bases from V and 2 bases from J; junction bases left unmatched: 7. The CDR3 loop spans 17 amino acids. The germline gives CDR1 SGHRS, CDR2 YFSETQ. The CDR3 reads CASSLGLAGAPQETQYF. CDR3 nucleotides: TGCGCCAGCAGCTTGGGCCTAGCGGGGGCCCCGCAAGAGACCCAGTACTTC.

The chain carries TRBV29-1 and TRBJ2-3; no reliable D call. V was clipped by 3 bases and J by 4 bases, with 14 bases between them. From germline, CDR1 is SQVTM and CDR2 ANQGSEA. The CDR3 has 14 residues. The CDR3 reads CSVDPANLADTQYF. Written as DNA, the CDR3 is TGCAGCGTTGACCCAGCGAATCTCGCAGATACGCAGTATTTT.

The chain uses TRBV19 and TRBJ1-1, with D hard to call. Trimming shortened V by 5 bases and J by 4 bases, and 8 bases separated the two germline ends. CDR1 and CDR2 from the germline V gene are LNHDA and SQIVND (reference sequence). The CDR3 covers 12 residues. CDR3 sequence reads: CASSWAVTEAFF. The CDR3 DNA is TGTGCCAGTAGTTGGGCAGTCACTGAAGCTTTCTTT.

The CDR3 is CASSSLIEQYF. In DNA form, the CDR3 reads TGTGCCAGCAGCTCACTTATCGAGCAGTACTTC. The chain combines TRBV11-2 with TRBJ2-7; D gene unclear. The CDR3 is made up of 11 amino acids. Germline values: CDR1 SGHAT, CDR2 FQNNGV. Trimming pared 4 bases from V and 6 bases from J, leaving 7 bases between.

The table lists this clone with a count of one. The V and J genes are TRBV30 and TRBJ1-2, with unresolved D. Germline V lookup: CDR1 GTSNPN, CDR2 SVGIG (reference sequence). V lost 0 bases to trimming and J lost 3 bases, with 8 bases between them. The CDR3 is made up of 13 amino acids. CDR3 region: CAWSVAEDYGYTF. CDR3 nucleotides: TGTGCCTGGAGTGTAGCGGAAGACTATGGCTACACCTTC. Full variable domain (remainder filled in from reference TRBV30 and TRBJ1-2): SQTIHQWPATLVQPVGSPLSLECTVEGTSNPNLYWYRQAAGRGLQLLFYSVGIGQISSEVPQNLSASRPQDRQFILSSKKLLLSDSGFYLCAWSVAEDYGYTFGSGTRLTVV.

This CDR3 is CASSQDPTGDYEQYF. In DNA, the CDR3 is TGCGCCAGCAGCCAAGATCCGACAGGGGACTACGAGCAGTACTTC. The genes are TRBV4-1 and TRBJ2-7; the match to TRBD1 covers 8 bases. This CDR3 contains 15 residues. Germline V CDR1 and CDR2: MGHRA, YSYEKL. Trimming cost V 0 bases and J 3 bases; bases outside gene matches: 4.

This chain joins TRBV4-2 and TRBJ1-2, with D possibly matching TRBD1 (6 bases). V lost 2 bases and J 4 bases, leaving 14 bases between the germline ends. This CDR3 has 15 amino acids. CDR1 LGHNA and CDR2 YNFKEQ come from the germline V gene. The CDR3 here is CASSQLGATGYGYTF. The CDR3 nucleotides read TGTGCCAGCAGCCAACTGGGGGCAACTGGCTATGGCTACACCTTC.

V is TRBV27 and J is TRBJ2-5, with D possibly TRBD2 on 5 matching bases. Trimming took 4 bases from V and 1 from J, leaving 7 bases between them. The CDR3 length is 13 residues. The germline gives CDR1 MNHEY, CDR2 SMNVEV (reference sequence). The CDR3 sequence: CASSSRGQETQYF. DNA of the CDR3: TGTGCCAGCAGTTCCCGGGGCCAAGAGACCCAGTACTTC.

This rearrangement joins TRBV6-5 to TRBJ2-5; the match to TRBD1 covers 8 bases. With 2 bases clipped from V and 5 bases from J, the junction kept 10 bases outside the gene matches. The CDR3 is 16 residues long. Germline CDR1 MNHEY, CDR2 SVGAGI. The CDR3 DNA sequence: TGTGCCAGCAGTTACGGCACCAGGGGGCGCGGGGAGACCCAGTACTTC. Residues: CASSYGTRGRGETQYF.

This clone has a handful of counts. The V gene is TRBV6-5, the J gene TRBJ1-1; 11 bases line up with TRBD1. The V segment lost 6 bases and the J segment 0 bases; nucleotides outside the gene matches: 3. Germline V gene lookup returns CDR1 MNHEY and CDR2 SVGAGI. This CDR3 has 15 amino acids. CDR3 sequence: CASRGQGGMNTEAFF. As DNA, the CDR3 is TGTGCCAGCAGGGGACAGGGGGGCATGAACACTGAAGCTTTCTTT.

This chain uses TRBV29-1 with TRBJ1-2; D unresolved. This CDR3 is built from 12 residues. The germline V gene has CDR1 SQVTM and CDR2 ANQGSEA. Trimming left V 7 bases short and J 8 bases short, with 17 bases between. The CDR3 DNA is TGCAGCGCATGGACGGCCGGGGAGGGCTACACCTTC. It translates to CSAWTAGEGYTF.

The chain recombines TRBV4-3 with TRBJ1-6; 8 bases agree with TRBD1. This CDR3 has 17 amino acids. Germline assignment: CDR1 LGHNA and CDR2 YSLEER. V was pared by 0 bases and J by 7 bases, with 8 bases of the junction left unmatched. This chain's CDR3 is CASSQEQGAISNSPLHF. CDR3 in DNA: TGCGCCAGCAGCCAAGAGCAGGGGGCTATAAGCAATTCACCCCTCCACTTT.

The chain couples TRBV19 to TRBJ1-4; D may be TRBD1 (5 bases). Germline CDR1 is LNHDA and CDR2 is SQIVND (reference sequence). V was cut by 5 bases and J by 10 bases, with 14 bases left in between. The CDR3 spans 13 residues. For the CDR3, the DNA is TGTGCCAGTAGTGGGCAGGGTCTAGGAAAACTGTTTTTT. As protein: CASSGQGLGKLFF.

The V call is TRBV5-8, the J call TRBJ2-1; 8 bases match TRBD1. V shed 6 bases and J 9 bases; nucleotides not matched to a gene: 11. Germline assignment: CDR1 SGHTS and CDR2 YDEGEE. The CDR3 runs 14 residues. The CDR3 DNA is TGTGCCAGCATTATTGGACAGGGATATGTTGAGCAGTTCTTC. Translating gives CASIIGQGYVEQFF.

V is TRBV7-3 and J is TRBJ2-5; TRBD2 aligns across 12 bases. The CDR3 length is 17 residues. V was clipped by 0 bases and J by 5 bases; unmatched bases: 7. Germline CDR1 is SGHTA and CDR2 is FQGTGA. The CDR3 loop reads CASSLTALAGGIETQYF. CDR3 DNA: TGTGCCAGCAGCTTAACGGCCCTAGCGGGAGGGATTGAGACCCAGTACTTC.

This chain connects TRBV19 to TRBJ2-2; 14 positions match TRBD2. This CDR3 is built from 19 residues. V lost 7 bases and J lost 7; bases outside the gene matches: 17. CDR1 is LNHDA, CDR2 SQIVND, per germline (reference sequence). The CDR3 loop reads CASTNKGRGTSGRVGELFF. CDR3 in DNA: TGTGCCAGTACCAACAAGGGAAGGGGGACTAGCGGGAGAGTCGGGGAGCTGTTTTTT.

This clone was seen more than once but under ten times. The chain couples TRBV19 to TRBJ1-5; 8 bases match TRBD1. CDR1 and CDR2 (germline): LNHDA, SQIVND (reference sequence). The CDR3 covers 13 residues. With V trimmed by 6 bases and J by 2 bases, 0 bases remained unmatched. The CDR3 nucleotides are TGTGCCAGTAGGGGACAGGGCAATCAGCCCCAGCATTTT. It translates to CASRGQGNQPQHF.

The chain recombines TRBV7-9 with TRBJ1-6; 7 nucleotides agree with TRBD1. Trimming took 4 bases from V and 17 from J; bases not matched to a gene: 8. Germline assignment: CDR1 SEHNR and CDR2 FQNEAQ (reference sequence). The CDR3 contains 12 residues. CDR3 nucleotides: TGTGCCAGCAGCTCGGCCGACAGGGAGATCCACTTT. The encoded protein is CASSSADREIHF. The variable domain in full, with the rest retrieved from reference TRBV7-9 and TRBJ1-6, is DTGVSQNPRHKITKRGQNVTFRCDPISEHNRLYWYRQTLGQGPEFLTYFQNEAQLEKSRLLSDRFSAERPKGSFSTLEIQRTEQGDSAMYLCASSSADREIHFGNGTRLTVT.

The chain combines TRBV27 with TRBJ2-7, with TRBD1 matching over 9 bases. Germline lookup yields CDR1 MNHEY and CDR2 SMNVEV (reference sequence). V trimming: 4 bases; J trimming: 6 bases; junction bases outside the gene matches: 16. CDR3 length equals 17 residues. The CDR3 DNA sequence: TGTGCCAGCAGTTACAGGGGGCTAAGCGGTTCCGGCCGCGAGCAGTACTTC. It is translated as CASSYRGLSGSGREQYF.

This sequence joins TRBV19 and TRBJ2-5; D may be TRBD1 (6 bases). The CDR3 is 14 amino acids. The V gene's germline CDR1 is LNHDA and CDR2 SQIVND (reference sequence). Trimming removed 5 bases from V and 3 bases from J, with 13 bases in between. CDR3 loop: CASSPQGFKETQYF. CDR3 bases: TGTGCCAGTAGTCCACAGGGTTTTAAAGAGACCCAGTACTTC.

This clone was detected a few times. This chain connects TRBV9 to TRBJ2-3; 8 bases fit TRBD2. The V and J ends lost 3 bases and 2 bases, in that order; junction bases with no gene match: 11. In germline, CDR1 is SGDLS, CDR2 YYNGEE. The CDR3 is made up of 17 amino acids. The CDR3: CASSESGGSFSTDTQYF. CDR3 sequence (DNA): TGTGCCAGCAGCGAGAGCGGGGGATCGTTTTCCACAGATACGCAGTATTTT.

The rearrangement links TRBV7-3 to TRBJ2-1, with a tentative D call TRBD1 (6 bases). With 5 bases removed from V and 6 bases from J, the gap between germline ends came to 14 bases. The CDR3 extends over 14 amino acids. Germline CDR1 and CDR2: SGHTA and FQGTGA. CDR3 nucleotide sequence: TGTGCCAGCAGCGAGCAGGGGTCTACCAATGAGCAGTTCTTC. Encoded protein: CASSEQGSTNEQFF.

This rearrangement joins TRBV19 to TRBJ1-5, with D possibly being TRBD1 (6 bases). The V end lost 5 bases, the J end lost 0 bases, and 11 bases lay between the germline ends. Per germline, CDR1 LNHDA and CDR2 SQIVND (reference sequence). This CDR3 is built from 15 residues. CDR3 nucleotide sequence: TGTGCCAGTAGTCCACAGGGCATTAGCAATCAGCCCCAGCATTTT. Protein: CASSPQGISNQPQHF. The whole variable domain, remainder taken from reference TRBV19 and TRBJ1-5, is DGGITQSPKYLFRKEGQNVTLSCEQNLNHDAMYWYRQDPGQGLRLIYYSQIVNDFQKGDIAEGYSVSREKKESFPLTVTSAQKNPTAFYLCASSPQGISNQPQHFGDGTRLSIL.

The chain combines TRBV5-1 with TRBJ2-2, with 7 nucleotides matching TRBD2. This CDR3 region has 13 residues. Germline CDR1 is SGHRS and CDR2 is YFSETQ. V was pared by 3 bases and J by 5 bases, with 1 base of the junction left unmatched. The CDR3: CASSWTRTGELFF. The CDR3, as DNA: TGCGCCAGCAGCTGGACTAGAACCGGGGAGCTGTTTTTT.

This chain links TRBV5-1 with TRBJ2-7; 7 nucleotides agree with TRBD1. This CDR3 is built from 18 residues. Germline trimming cut 1 base from V and 1 base from J; bases unmatched to any gene: 14. CDR1 and CDR2 from the germline V gene are SGHRS and YFSETQ. Here the CDR3 reads CASSLYSGQGVRSYEQYF. DNA of the CDR3: TGCGCCAGCAGCTTGTACTCGGGCCAGGGGGTTAGATCCTACGAGCAGTACTTC.